This paragraph reports one T cell receptor beta chain. Cohort assignment relied on participant-reported clinical history. Here immunoSEQ multiplex PCR was the method, and the copy in TCRdb shows in-frame clones only, minus some. In the table there are 250,000 to 350,000 clones, approximately 85% of which are singletons. These data belong to a study of blood T cell repertoires in COVID-19. The overall study: COVID-19 samples collected from the United States, Italy and Spain covered acute and convalescent phases. PBMCs, B-cell-depleted T cells, or T cells were the source of the cDNA or gDNA that made up the material.

Trimming cost V 5 bases and J 10 bases; bases outside gene matches: 4. This CDR3 has 12 amino acids. Germline V gene data show CDR1 as SGHDN and CDR2 as FVKESK. The sequencing input was PBMCs or T cells enriched from blood (not recorded which). This TCR derives from a woman younger than 45 who had recovered from COVID-19. The chain recombines TRBV14 with TRBJ2-3; TRBD2 matches 9 bases. The CDR3 nucleotides read TGTGCCAGCAGCGACCGGACTAGCGCGCAGTATTTT. Translation gives CASSDRTSAQYF.